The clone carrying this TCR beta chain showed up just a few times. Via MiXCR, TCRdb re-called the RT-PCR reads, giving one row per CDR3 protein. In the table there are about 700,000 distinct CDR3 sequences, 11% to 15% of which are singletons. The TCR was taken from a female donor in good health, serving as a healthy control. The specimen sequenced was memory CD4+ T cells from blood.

DNA for the CDR3: TGCGCCAGCAGCTTGGGTGGAACCGGGGCCAACGTCCTGACTTTC. This gives the protein CASSLGGTGANVLTF. This chain links TRBV5-1 with TRBJ2-6; D is ambiguous. Germline loops: CDR1 SGHRS, CDR2 YFSETQ. The CDR3 runs 15 residues. Trimming removed 0 bases from V and 4 bases from J, with 8 bases in between.